This record looks at one T cell receptor beta chain sequence and its context. Its antigen is still unknown. Germline is not matched at one junction end, which may reflect a read error. This sample stems from a study of OX40 agonist ivuxolimab in advanced cancers. Study observations and caveats: The antigens recognized by the expanded peripheral T cells, that is their antigen specificity, were not determined. Dosing at 0.1 to 3.0 mg/kg was accompanied by clonal expansion of CD4+ and CD8+ blood T cells by week 6.

Assay: immunoSEQ multiplex PCR; the TCRdb copy retains only in-frame clones and omits some. The sample holds under 200,000 clones, around 94% seen once. From germline, CDR1 is SEHNR and CDR2 FQNEAQ (reference sequence). The CDR3 extends over 12 amino acids. The V gene is TRBV7-9, the J gene TRBJ1-2; D might be TRBD1 (6 bases). The input for sequencing was CD4+ or CD8+ T cells sorted from blood, taken in a trial of the OX40 agonist ivuxolimab. The clonotype comes from an adult with an advanced solid tumor such as melanoma, head and neck, liver or kidney cancer. Here the CDR3 DNA reads TGCTTTTCCCAGGGGCTGGACTATGGCTACACCTTC. It yields the protein CFSQGLDYGYTF. The whole variable domain, remainder taken from reference TRBV7-9 and TRBJ1-2, is DTGVSQNPRHKITKRGQNVTFRCDPISEHNRLYWYRQTLGQGPEFLTYFQNEAQLEKSRLLSDRFSAERPKGSFSTLEIQRTEQGDSAMYLCFSQGLDYGYTFGSGTRLTVV.